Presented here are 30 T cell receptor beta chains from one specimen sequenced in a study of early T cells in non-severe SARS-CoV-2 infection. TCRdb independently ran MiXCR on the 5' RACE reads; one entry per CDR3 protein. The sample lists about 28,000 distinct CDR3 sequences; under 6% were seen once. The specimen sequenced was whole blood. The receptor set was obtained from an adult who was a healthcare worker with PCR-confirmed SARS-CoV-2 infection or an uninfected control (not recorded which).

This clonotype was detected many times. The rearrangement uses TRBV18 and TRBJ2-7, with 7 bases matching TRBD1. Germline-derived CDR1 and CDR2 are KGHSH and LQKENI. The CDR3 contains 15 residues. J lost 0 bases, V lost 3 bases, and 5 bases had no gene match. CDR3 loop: CASSPGTDLSYEQYF. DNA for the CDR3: TGTGCCAGCTCACCCGGGACAGACCTCTCCTACGAGCAGTACTTC.

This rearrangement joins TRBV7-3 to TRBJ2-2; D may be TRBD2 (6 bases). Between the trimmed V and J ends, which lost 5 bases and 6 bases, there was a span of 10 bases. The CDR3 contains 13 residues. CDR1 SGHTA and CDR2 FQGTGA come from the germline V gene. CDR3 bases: TGTGCCAGCAGCGCGACTAGATCCGGGGAGCTGTTTTTT. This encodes CASSATRSGELFF.

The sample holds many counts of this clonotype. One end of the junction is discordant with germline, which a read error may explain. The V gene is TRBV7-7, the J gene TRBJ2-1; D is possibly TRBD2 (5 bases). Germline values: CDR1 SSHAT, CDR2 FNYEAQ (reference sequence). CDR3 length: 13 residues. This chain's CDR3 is CASSPDSYNEQFF. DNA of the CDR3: TGTGCTAGCAGTCCGGACTCGTACAATGAGCAGTTCTTC. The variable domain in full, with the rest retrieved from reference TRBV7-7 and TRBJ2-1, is GAGVSQSPRYKVTKRGQDVTLRCDPISSHATLYWYQQALGQGPEFLTYFNYEAQPDKSGLPSDRFSAERPEGSISTLTIQRTEQRDSAMYRCASSPDSYNEQFFGPGTRLTVL.

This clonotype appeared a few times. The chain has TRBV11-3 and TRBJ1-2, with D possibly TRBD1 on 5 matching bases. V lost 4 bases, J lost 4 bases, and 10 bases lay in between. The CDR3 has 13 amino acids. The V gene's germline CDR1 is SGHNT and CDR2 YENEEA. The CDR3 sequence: CASSSQGTYGYTF. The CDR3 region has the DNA TGTGCCAGCAGCTCCCAGGGTACCTATGGCTACACCTTC.

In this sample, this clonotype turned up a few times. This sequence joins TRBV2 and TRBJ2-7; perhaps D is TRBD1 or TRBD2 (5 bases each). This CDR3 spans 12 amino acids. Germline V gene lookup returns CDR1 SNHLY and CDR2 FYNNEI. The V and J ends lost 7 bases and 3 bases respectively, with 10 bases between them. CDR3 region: CASNERGYEQYF. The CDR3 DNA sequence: TGTGCCAGCAATGAGAGGGGCTACGAGCAGTACTTC.

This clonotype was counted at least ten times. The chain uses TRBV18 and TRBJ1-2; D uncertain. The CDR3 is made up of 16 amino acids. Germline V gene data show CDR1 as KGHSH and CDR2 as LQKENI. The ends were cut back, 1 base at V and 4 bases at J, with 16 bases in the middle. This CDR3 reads CASSPQSGRAAYGYTF. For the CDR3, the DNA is TGTGCCAGCTCACCACAGTCTGGGAGGGCGGCCTATGGCTACACCTTC.

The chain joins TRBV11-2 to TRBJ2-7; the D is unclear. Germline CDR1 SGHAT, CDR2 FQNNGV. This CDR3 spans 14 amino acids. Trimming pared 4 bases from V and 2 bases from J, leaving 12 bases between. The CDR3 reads CASSSFEPPYEQYF. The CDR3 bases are TGTGCCAGCAGCTCCTTCGAACCCCCCTACGAGCAGTACTTC.

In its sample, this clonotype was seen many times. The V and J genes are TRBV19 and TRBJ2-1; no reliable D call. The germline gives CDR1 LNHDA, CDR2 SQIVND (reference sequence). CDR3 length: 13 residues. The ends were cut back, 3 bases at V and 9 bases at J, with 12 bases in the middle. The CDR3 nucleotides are TGTGCCAGTAGTATGAAGGGCGTAGGTGAGCAGTTCTTC. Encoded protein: CASSMKGVGEQFF.

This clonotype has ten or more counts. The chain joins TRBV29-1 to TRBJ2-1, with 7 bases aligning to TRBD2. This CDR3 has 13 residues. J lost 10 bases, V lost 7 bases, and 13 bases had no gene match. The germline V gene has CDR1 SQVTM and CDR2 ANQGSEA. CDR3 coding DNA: TGCAGCGCCCACGGATTGGGGGGGGTAGAGCAGTTCTTC. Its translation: CSAHGLGGVEQFF.

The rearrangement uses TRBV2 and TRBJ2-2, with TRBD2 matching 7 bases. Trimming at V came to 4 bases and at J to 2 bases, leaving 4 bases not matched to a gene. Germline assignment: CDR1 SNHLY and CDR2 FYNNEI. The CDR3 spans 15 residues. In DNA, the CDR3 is TGTGCCAGCAGTGGCAGCGGGGCCAACACCGGGGAGCTGTTTTTT. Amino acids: CASSGSGANTGELFF. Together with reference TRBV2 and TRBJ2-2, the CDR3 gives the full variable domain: EPEVTQTPSHQVTQMGQEVILRCVPISNHLYFYWYRQILGQKVEFLVSFYNNEISEKSEIFDDQFSVERPDGSNFTLKIRSTKLEDSAMYFCASSGSGANTGELFFGEGSRLTVL.

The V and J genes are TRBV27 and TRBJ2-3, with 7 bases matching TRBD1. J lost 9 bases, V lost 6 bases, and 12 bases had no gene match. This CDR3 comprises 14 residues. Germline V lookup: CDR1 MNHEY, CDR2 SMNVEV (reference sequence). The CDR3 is CASRQTQGQITQYF. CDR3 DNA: TGTGCCAGCAGACAGACGCAGGGACAGATAACGCAGTATTTT.

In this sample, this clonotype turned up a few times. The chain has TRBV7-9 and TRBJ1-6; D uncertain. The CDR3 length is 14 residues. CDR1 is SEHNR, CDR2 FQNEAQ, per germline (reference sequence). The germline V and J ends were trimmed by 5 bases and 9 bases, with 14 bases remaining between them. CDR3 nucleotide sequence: TGTGCCAGCAGCACCGGACCCCCGGCTTCACCCCTCCACTTT. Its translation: CASSTGPPASPLHF.

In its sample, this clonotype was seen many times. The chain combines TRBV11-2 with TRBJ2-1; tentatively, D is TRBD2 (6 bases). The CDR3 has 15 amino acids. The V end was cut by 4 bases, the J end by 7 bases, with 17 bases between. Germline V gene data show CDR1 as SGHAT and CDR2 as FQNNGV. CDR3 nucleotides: TGTGCCAGCAGCTCCCGGACTACCCCGGGGAATGAGCAGTTCTTC. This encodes CASSSRTTPGNEQFF.

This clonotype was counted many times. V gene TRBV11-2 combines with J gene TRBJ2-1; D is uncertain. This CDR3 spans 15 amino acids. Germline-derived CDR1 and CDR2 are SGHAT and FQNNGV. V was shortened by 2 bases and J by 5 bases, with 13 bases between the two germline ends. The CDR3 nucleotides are TGTGCCAGCAGCTTACCCCCAAAAGTCGACAATGAGCAGTTCTTC. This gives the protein CASSLPPKVDNEQFF.

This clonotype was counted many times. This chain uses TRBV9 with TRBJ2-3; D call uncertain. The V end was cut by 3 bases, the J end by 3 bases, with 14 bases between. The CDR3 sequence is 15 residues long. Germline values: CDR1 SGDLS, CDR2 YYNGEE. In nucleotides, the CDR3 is TGTGCCAGCAGCGCGCATACTGGGATGACAGATACGCAGTATTTT. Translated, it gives CASSAHTGMTDTQYF.

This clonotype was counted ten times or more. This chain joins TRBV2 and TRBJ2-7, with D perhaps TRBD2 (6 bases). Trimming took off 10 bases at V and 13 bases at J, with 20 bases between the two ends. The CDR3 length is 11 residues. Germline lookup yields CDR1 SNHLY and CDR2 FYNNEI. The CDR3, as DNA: TGTGCCATTACAGTTCTAGCGATAGCCTACTTC. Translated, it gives CAITVLAIAYF. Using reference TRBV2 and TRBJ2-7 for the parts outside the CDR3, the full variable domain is EPEVTQTPSHQVTQMGQEVILRCVPISNHLYFYWYRQILGQKVEFLVSFYNNEISEKSEIFDDQFSVERPDGSNFTLKIRSTKLEDSAMYFCAITVLAIAYFGPGTRLTVT.

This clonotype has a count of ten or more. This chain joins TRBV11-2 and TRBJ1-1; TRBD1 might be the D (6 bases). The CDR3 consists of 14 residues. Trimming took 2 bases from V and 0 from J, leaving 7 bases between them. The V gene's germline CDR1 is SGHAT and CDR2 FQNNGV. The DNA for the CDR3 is TGTGCCAGCAGCTTAAGGGGGTTGAACACTGAAGCTTTCTTT. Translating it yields CASSLRGLNTEAFF.

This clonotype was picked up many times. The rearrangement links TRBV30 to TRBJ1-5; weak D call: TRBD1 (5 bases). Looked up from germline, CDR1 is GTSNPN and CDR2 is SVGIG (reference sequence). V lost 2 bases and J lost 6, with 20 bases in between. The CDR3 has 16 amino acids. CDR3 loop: CAWSSGTGPAAQPQHF. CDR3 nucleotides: TGTGCCTGGAGTTCGGGGACGGGGCCGGCCGCTCAGCCCCAGCATTTT.

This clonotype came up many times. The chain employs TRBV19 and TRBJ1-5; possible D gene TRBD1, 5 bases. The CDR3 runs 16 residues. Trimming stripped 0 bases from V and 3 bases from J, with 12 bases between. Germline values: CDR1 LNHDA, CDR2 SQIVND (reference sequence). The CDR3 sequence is CASSIEGRVTNQPQHF. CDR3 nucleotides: TGTGCCAGTAGTATAGAGGGCAGGGTAACCAATCAGCCCCAGCATTTT.

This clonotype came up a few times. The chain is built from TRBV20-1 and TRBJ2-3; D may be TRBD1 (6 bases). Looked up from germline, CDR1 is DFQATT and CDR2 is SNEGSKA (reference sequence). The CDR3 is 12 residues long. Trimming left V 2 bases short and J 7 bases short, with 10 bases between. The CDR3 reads CSARLGQYTQYF. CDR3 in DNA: TGCAGTGCTAGACTTGGACAGTATACGCAGTATTTT.

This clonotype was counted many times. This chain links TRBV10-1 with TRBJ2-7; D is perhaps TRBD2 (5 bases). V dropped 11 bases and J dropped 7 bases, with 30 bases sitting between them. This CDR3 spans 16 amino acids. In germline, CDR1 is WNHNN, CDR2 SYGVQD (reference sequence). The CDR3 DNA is TGCGCCCCTGGCTGGATTCGAGCCCGGCCCGGGGATGAGCAGTACTTC. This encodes CAPGWIRARPGDEQYF.

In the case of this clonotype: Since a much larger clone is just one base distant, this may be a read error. The DNA of the CDR3 is TGTGTCAGCGCCTACTACAATGAGCAGTTCTTC. Translated, it gives CVSAYYNEQFF. The rearrangement uses TRBV7-9 and TRBJ2-1; D is unresolved. The CDR3 consists of 11 residues. Germline loops: CDR1 SEHNR, CDR2 FQNEAQ (reference sequence).

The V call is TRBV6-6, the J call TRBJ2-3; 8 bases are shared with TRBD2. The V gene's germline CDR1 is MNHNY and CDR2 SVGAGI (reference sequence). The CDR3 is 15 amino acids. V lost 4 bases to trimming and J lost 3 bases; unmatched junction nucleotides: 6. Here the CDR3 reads CASSLGLGRTDTQYF. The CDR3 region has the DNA TGTGCCAGCAGTTTGGGACTAGGGAGAACAGATACGCAGTATTTT.

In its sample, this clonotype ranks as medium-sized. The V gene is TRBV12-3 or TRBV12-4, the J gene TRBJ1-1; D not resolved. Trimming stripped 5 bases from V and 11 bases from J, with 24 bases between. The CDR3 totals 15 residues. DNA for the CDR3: TGTGCCAGCAGTGACCCGGATGAAATAGGATCGTACGCTTTCTTT. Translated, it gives CASSDPDEIGSYAFF.

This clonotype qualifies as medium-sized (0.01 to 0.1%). The DNA for the CDR3 is TGCAGTGCTAGAGATGGGACGACTAGCGGAACCTACGAGCAGTACTTC. This gives the protein CSARDGTTSGTYEQYF. The chain uses TRBV20-1 and TRBJ2-7; 9 positions agree with TRBD2. Germline-derived CDR1 and CDR2 are DFQATT and SNEGSKA (reference sequence). The CDR3 is 16 amino acids. Trimming at V came to 0 bases and at J to 2 bases, leaving 8 bases not matched to a gene.

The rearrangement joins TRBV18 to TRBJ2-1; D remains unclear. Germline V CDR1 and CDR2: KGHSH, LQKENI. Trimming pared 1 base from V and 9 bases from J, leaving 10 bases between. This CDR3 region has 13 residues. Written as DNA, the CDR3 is TGTGCCAGCTCACCACAGGGATTTAGTGAGCAGTTCTTC. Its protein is CASSPQGFSEQFF. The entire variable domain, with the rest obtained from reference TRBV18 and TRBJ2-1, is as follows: NAGVMQNPRHLVRRRGQEARLRCSPMKGHSHVYWYRQLPEEGLKFMVYLQKENIIDESGMPKERFSAEFPKEGPSILRIQQVVRGDSAAYFCASSPQGFSEQFFGPGTRLTVL.

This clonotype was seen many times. In nucleotides, the CDR3 is TGCGCCAGCAGCCAGGAACTAGCGGGGCCCTACGAGCAGTACTTC. Its protein is CASSQELAGPYEQYF. The V call is TRBV4-1, the J call TRBJ2-7, with 10 bases fitting TRBD2. Germline values: CDR1 MGHRA, CDR2 YSYEKL. The J segment lost 2 bases and the V segment lost 3 bases, leaving 4 bases of the junction unmatched. The CDR3 is 15 amino acids.

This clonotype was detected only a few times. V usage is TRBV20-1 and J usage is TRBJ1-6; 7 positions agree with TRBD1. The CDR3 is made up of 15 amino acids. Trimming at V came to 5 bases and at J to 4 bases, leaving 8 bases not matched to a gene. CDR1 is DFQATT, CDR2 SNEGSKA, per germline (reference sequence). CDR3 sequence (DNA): TGCAGTGCTTGCAGGGACAGCGCTTATAATTCACCCCTCCACTTT. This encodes CSACRDSAYNSPLHF.

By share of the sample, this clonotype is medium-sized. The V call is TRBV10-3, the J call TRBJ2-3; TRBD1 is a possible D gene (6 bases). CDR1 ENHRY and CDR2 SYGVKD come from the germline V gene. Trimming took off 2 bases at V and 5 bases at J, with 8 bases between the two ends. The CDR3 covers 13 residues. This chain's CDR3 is CAISEQGKDTQYF. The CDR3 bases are TGTGCCATCAGTGAGCAGGGGAAAGATACGCAGTATTTT.

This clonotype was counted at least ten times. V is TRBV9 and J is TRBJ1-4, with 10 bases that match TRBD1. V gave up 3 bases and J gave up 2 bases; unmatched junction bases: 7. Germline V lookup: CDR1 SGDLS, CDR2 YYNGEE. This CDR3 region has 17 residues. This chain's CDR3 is CASSDRQGASTNEKLFF. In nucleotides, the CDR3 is TGTGCCAGCAGCGACAGACAGGGGGCTTCGACTAATGAAAAACTGTTTTTT.